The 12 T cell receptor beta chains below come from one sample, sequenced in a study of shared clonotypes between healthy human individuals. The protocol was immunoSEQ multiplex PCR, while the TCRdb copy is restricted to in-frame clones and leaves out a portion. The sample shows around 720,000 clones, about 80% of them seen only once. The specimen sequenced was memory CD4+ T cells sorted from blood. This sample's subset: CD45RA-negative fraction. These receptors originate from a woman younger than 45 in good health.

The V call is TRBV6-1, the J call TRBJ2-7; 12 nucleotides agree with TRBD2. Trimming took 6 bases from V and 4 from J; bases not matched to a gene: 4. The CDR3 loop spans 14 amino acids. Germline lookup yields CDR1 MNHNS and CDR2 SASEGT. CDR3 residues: CASRTSGSKYEQYF. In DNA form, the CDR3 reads TGTGCCAGCAGGACTAGCGGGAGTAAGTACGAGCAGTACTTC.

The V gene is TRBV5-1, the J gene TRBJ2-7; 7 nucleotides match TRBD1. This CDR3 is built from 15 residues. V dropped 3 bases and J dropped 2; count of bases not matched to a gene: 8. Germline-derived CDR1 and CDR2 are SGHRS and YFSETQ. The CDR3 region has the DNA TGCGCCAGCAGCTCAGGACAGGCCGGAGCCTACGAGCAGTACTTC. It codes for CASSSGQAGAYEQYF.

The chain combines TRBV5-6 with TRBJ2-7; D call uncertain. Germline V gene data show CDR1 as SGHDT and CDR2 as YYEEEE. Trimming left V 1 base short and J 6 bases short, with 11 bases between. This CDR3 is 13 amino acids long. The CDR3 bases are TGTGCCAGCAGCTTGTTGGCCAGCCTCGAGCAGTACTTC. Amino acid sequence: CASSLLASLEQYF.

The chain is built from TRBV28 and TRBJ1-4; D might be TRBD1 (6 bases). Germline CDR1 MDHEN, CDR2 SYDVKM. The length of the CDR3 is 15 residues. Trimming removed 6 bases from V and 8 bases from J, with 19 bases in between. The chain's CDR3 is CASSAPGHGGEKLFF. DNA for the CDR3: TGTGCCAGCAGCGCTCCGGGACACGGTGGGGAAAAACTGTTTTTT.

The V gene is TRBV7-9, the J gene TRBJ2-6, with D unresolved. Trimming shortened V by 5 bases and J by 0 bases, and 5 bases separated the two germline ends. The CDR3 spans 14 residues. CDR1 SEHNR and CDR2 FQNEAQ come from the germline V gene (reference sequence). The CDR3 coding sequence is TGTGCCAGCAGCATGAGCTCTGGGGCCAACGTCCTGACTTTC. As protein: CASSMSSGANVLTF.

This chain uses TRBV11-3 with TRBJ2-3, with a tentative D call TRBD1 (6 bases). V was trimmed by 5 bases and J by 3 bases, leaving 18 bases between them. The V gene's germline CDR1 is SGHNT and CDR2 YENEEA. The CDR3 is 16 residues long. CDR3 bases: TGTGCCAGCAGCCCCGGGCAGGGCAGGGGAACAGATACGCAGTATTTT. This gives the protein CASSPGQGRGTDTQYF.

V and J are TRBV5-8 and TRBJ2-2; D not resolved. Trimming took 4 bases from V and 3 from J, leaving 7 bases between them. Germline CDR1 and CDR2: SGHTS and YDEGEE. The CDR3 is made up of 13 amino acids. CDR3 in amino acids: CASSQQYTGELFF. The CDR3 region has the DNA TGTGCCAGCAGCCAACAGTACACCGGGGAGCTGTTTTTT.

In nucleotides, the CDR3 is TGTGCCAGCAGTTTCCTCCGGACCACCGGGGAGCTGTTTTTT. Translation: CASSFLRTTGELFF. The chain couples TRBV27 to TRBJ2-2; D is uncertain. The V end was cut by 3 bases, the J end by 4 bases, with 9 bases between. Germline V gene lookup returns CDR1 MNHEY and CDR2 SMNVEV (reference sequence). The CDR3 loop spans 14 amino acids.

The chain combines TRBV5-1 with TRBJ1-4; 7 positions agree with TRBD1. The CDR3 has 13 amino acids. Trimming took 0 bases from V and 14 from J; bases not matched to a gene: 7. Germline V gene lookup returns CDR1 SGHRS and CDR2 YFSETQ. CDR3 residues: CASSLGRDSFLFF. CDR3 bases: TGCGCCAGCAGCTTGGGTCGGGACAGTTTCCTGTTTTTT.

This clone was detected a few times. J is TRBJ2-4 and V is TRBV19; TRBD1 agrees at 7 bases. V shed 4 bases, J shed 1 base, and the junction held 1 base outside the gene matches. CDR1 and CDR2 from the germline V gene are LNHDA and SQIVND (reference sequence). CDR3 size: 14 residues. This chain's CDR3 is CASSTDRAKNIQYF. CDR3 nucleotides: TGTGCCAGTAGTACGGACAGGGCCAAAAACATTCAGTACTTC.

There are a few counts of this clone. The CDR3 DNA reads TGTGCCAGCAGGAGGGACAGGGAAACCTACGAGCAGTACTTC. This translates into CASRRDRETYEQYF. This chain uses TRBV28 with TRBJ2-7, with 9 positions matching TRBD1. Per germline, CDR1 MDHEN and CDR2 SYDVKM. There are 14 residues in the CDR3. After removal of 6 bases from V and 2 bases from J, the junction contained 5 bases not matched to a gene.

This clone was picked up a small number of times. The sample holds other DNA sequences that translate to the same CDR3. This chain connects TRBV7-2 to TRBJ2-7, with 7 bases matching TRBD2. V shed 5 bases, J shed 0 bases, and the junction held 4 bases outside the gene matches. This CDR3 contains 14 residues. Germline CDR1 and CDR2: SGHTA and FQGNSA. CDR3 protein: CASSAQRDSYEQYF. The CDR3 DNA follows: TGTGCCAGCAGCGCCCAGCGGGACTCCTACGAGCAGTACTTC.